Shown below are 27 T cell receptor beta chains from a single sample sequenced in a study of T cells in Graves' hyperthyroidism and ophthalmopathy. Researchers amplified the TCR beta CDR3 regions from RNA transcripts. The HTBI primer set was used in a first-round RT-PCR of the TCR CDR3. One entry per CDR3 protein results from TCRdb running MiXCR on the multiplex PCR reads. The data contain over 500,000 distinct CDR3 sequences, 15% to 20% of them singletons. The sequencing input was blood. All receptors derive from a woman between 18 and 30 years old with Graves' ophthalmopathy.

This clonotype has more than one count but fewer than ten. This rearrangement joins TRBV29-1 to TRBJ1-1; TRBD1 agrees at 9 bases. Trimming at V came to 1 base and at J to 4 bases, leaving 13 bases not matched to a gene. This CDR3 has 17 amino acids. Germline lookup yields CDR1 SQVTM and CDR2 ANQGSEA. CDR3 nucleotides: TGCAGCGTTGAAGCCTCCGGACAGGGGCCGAGGGTCACTGAAGCTTTCTTT. It translates to CSVEASGQGPRVTEAFF.

This clonotype was recorded many times. The rearrangement uses TRBV7-8 and TRBJ1-1; D not certain. Germline V lookup: CDR1 SGHVS, CDR2 FQNEAQ. This CDR3 has 15 amino acids. The ends were cut back, 5 bases at V and 0 bases at J, with 13 bases in the middle. CDR3 region: CASSAPEGLNTEAFF. DNA of the CDR3: TGTGCCAGCAGCGCCCCCGAAGGCCTGAACACTGAAGCTTTCTTT.

The sample holds many counts of this clonotype. The chain has TRBV6-1 and TRBJ2-7; the D gene could be TRBD1 or TRBD2 (5 bases each). This CDR3 contains 12 residues. The V gene's germline CDR1 is MNHNS and CDR2 SASEGT. V gave up 3 bases and J gave up 5 bases, with 8 bases separating them. The DNA of the CDR3 is TGTGCCAGCAGTGATGGGGGTCACGAGCAGTACTTC. Translated, it gives CASSDGGHEQYF.

This clonotype showed up just a few times. The chain links TRBV7-8 to TRBJ1-2, with D maybe TRBD1 (6 bases). Germline-derived CDR1 and CDR2 are SGHVS and FQNEAQ. V was shortened by 1 base and J by 7 bases, with 13 bases between the two germline ends. This CDR3 has 14 residues. This CDR3 reads CASSLDRGAFGYTF. The CDR3 DNA sequence: TGTGCCAGCAGCTTAGATCGGGGGGCCTTTGGCTACACCTTC.

In this sample, this clonotype turned up many times. The CDR3 loop is CASSPGRTDTQYF. CDR3 nucleotides: TGTGCCAGCTCACCTGGCCGCACAGATACGCAGTATTTT. The rearrangement links TRBV18 to TRBJ2-3; no reliable D call. Trimming stripped 3 bases from V and 1 base from J, with 5 bases between. CDR1 and CDR2 from the germline V gene are KGHSH and LQKENI. This CDR3 region has 13 residues. Looking up the rest from reference TRBV18 and TRBJ2-3 gives the full variable domain: NAGVMQNPRHLVRRRGQEARLRCSPMKGHSHVYWYRQLPEEGLKFMVYLQKENIIDESGMPKERFSAEFPKEGPSILRIQQVVRGDSAAYFCASSPGRTDTQYFGPGTRLTVL.

This clonotype has a count of ten or more. V and J are TRBV6-1 and TRBJ2-1; no firm D call. The CDR3 has 14 amino acids. The V end was cut by 4 bases, the J end by 8 bases, with 15 bases between. Germline CDR1 is MNHNS and CDR2 is SASEGT. The CDR3 DNA follows: TGTGCCAGCAGTGTTGTCTCACCTCAATATGAGCAGTTCTTC. This encodes CASSVVSPQYEQFF.

Turning to this clonotype: A much larger clone differs from this one at a single base, so this may be a read error. The chain joins TRBV7-2 to TRBJ2-3, with unresolved D. CDR1 is SGHTA, CDR2 FQGNSA, per germline. V was trimmed by 1 base and J by 7 bases, leaving 6 bases between them. The CDR3 consists of 12 residues. The CDR3 here is CASSLEANTQYF. CDR3 in DNA: TGTGCCAGCAGCTTAGAGGCAAATACGCAGTATTTT.

In this sample, this clonotype turned up a few times. This chain links TRBV5-1 with TRBJ2-3; 9 bases are shared with TRBD1. The CDR3 totals 17 residues. The germline CDR1 and CDR2 sequences are SGHRS and YFSETQ. J was trimmed by 3 bases and V by 5 bases; bases with no gene match: 13. The CDR3 nucleotides are TGCGCCAGCAGTTTGAACGCCAACAGGGGGCGAACAGATACGCAGTATTTT. It yields the protein CASSLNANRGRTDTQYF.

This clonotype showed up just a few times. The chain carries TRBV7-9 and TRBJ2-7; 10 bases match TRBD1. The length of the CDR3 is 15 residues. The V segment lost 5 bases and the J segment 2 bases; nucleotides outside the gene matches: 6. Germline loops: CDR1 SEHNR, CDR2 FQNEAQ (reference sequence). The CDR3 loop is CASSHAGTGAYEQYF. The CDR3 region has the DNA TGTGCCAGCAGCCATGCCGGGACAGGGGCCTACGAGCAGTACTTC.

The table lists this clonotype with a few counts. The genes are TRBV5-5 and TRBJ2-1, with 10 bases fitting TRBD2. The ends lost 4 bases at V and 8 bases at J; junction bases unmatched: 9. Germline CDR1 SGHKS, CDR2 YYEKEE (reference sequence). The CDR3 extends over 15 amino acids. CDR3 sequence (DNA): TGTGCCAGCAGCCACGATAGCGGGAGGAACGATGAGCAGTTCTTC. As protein: CASSHDSGRNDEQFF. Supplemented by reference TRBV5-5 and TRBJ2-1, the full variable domain reads DAGVTQSPTHLIKTRGQQVTLRCSPISGHKSVSWYQQVLGQGPQFIFQYYEKEERGRGNFPDRFSARQFPNYSSELNVNALLLGDSALYLCASSHDSGRNDEQFFGPGTRLTVL.

The table lists this clonotype with many counts. The V call is TRBV13, the J call TRBJ2-3; D uncertain. From germline, CDR1 is PRHDT and CDR2 FYEKMQ (reference sequence). Trimming left V 2 bases short and J 2 bases short, with 17 bases between. The CDR3 contains 17 residues. The DNA for the CDR3 is TGTGCCAGCAGCTTACTCTACAGTAGAGAATACACAGATACGCAGTATTTT. Amino acids: CASSLLYSREYTDTQYF.

This clonotype was seen ten or more times. This chain joins TRBV6-1 and TRBJ2-7; 7 bases line up with TRBD2. Looked up from germline, CDR1 is MNHNS and CDR2 is SASEGT. Trimming cost V 7 bases and J 0 bases; bases outside gene matches: 3. The CDR3 loop spans 13 amino acids. This CDR3 is CASKSGNSYEQYF. The DNA for the CDR3 is TGTGCCAGCAAAAGCGGGAACTCCTACGAGCAGTACTTC.

This rearrangement joins TRBV20-1 to TRBJ2-7; D may be TRBD1 (6 bases). CDR1 is DFQATT, CDR2 SNEGSKA, per germline (reference sequence). V lost 6 bases and J 0 bases, leaving 15 bases between the germline ends. CDR3 length equals 14 residues. Here the CDR3 reads CSATSRTVSYEQYF. CDR3 bases: TGCAGTGCCACCTCAAGGACAGTCTCCTACGAGCAGTACTTC.

The rearrangement links TRBV11-2 to TRBJ1-4; D not resolved. The CDR3 loop spans 14 amino acids. Trimming cost V 3 bases and J 4 bases, with 9 bases left between them. Germline V lookup: CDR1 SGHAT, CDR2 FQNNGV. CDR3 region: CASSLRALNEKLFF. CDR3 DNA: TGTGCCAGCAGCTTGCGGGCCCTTAATGAAAAACTGTTTTTT.

The table lists this clonotype with many counts. The chain joins TRBV2 to TRBJ1-2; 7 bases map to TRBD1. CDR1 and CDR2 from the germline V gene are SNHLY and FYNNEI. This CDR3 comprises 15 residues. V was clipped by 5 bases and J by 5 bases; unmatched bases: 11. The CDR3 loop reads CASSLNRDSFYGYTF. CDR3 bases: TGTGCCAGCAGTTTGAACCGGGACAGCTTTTATGGCTACACCTTC. The whole variable domain, filled in from reference TRBV2 and TRBJ1-2, reads EPEVTQTPSHQVTQMGQEVILRCVPISNHLYFYWYRQILGQKVEFLVSFYNNEISEKSEIFDDQFSVERPDGSNFTLKIRSTKLEDSAMYFCASSLNRDSFYGYTFGSGTRLTVV.

The V gene is TRBV27, the J gene TRBJ2-7, with D possibly being TRBD1 (6 bases). Trimming removed 8 bases at V and 2 bases at J, with 19 bases between. CDR3 length equals 15 residues. Per the germline V gene, CDR1 is MNHEY and CDR2 is SMNVEV (reference sequence). The CDR3, as DNA: TGTGCCAGCCGGCTGACAGGTGCCCCTGCCTACGAGCAGTACTTC. Protein: CASRLTGAPAYEQYF.

On this clonotype itself: One base away lies a much larger clone, so this may be a sequencing read error. V and J are TRBV5-5 and TRBJ2-1, with D unclear. The CDR3 spans 11 residues. CDR1 and CDR2 from the germline V gene are SGHKS and YYEKEE (reference sequence). The CDR3 DNA reads TGTGCCAGCAGCGGTTACAATGAGCAGTCCTTC. Protein product: CASSGYNEQSF.

This chain links TRBV6-2 or TRBV6-3 with TRBJ2-7; a possible D gene is TRBD2 (6 bases). Germline V gives CDR1 MNHEY, CDR2 SVGEGT. CDR3 length equals 16 residues. Trimming stripped 7 bases from V and 0 bases from J, with 19 bases between. CDR3 nucleotides: TGTGCCAGCACAAACCTGGACTATTATGTCTCCTACGAGCAGTACTTC. Its translation: CASTNLDYYVSYEQYF.

This sequence joins TRBV12-3 or TRBV12-4 and TRBJ2-3; D gene unclear. The CDR3 extends over 15 amino acids. V was pared by 6 bases and J by 0 bases, with 13 bases between. The CDR3 loop reads CASRRMSPSTDTQYF. The CDR3 DNA reads TGTGCCAGCAGGAGGATGTCCCCTAGCACAGATACGCAGTATTTT.

The J gene is TRBJ2-7, the V gene TRBV10-3; a weak D match, TRBD1 (6 bases). The V end was cut by 5 bases, the J end by 3 bases, with 14 bases between. Germline V gene sequence: CDR1 ENHRY, CDR2 SYGVKD. The CDR3 sequence is 14 residues long. The CDR3 nucleotides read TGTGCCATCAGTCAAAGGACAGACCACTACGAGCAGTACTTC. Protein sequence: CAISQRTDHYEQYF.

This clonotype was seen only a few times. This chain links TRBV7-9 with TRBJ1-2, with TRBD1 identical over 7 bases. Germline CDR1 SEHNR, CDR2 FQNEAQ (reference sequence). The CDR3 is made up of 14 amino acids. Trimming cost V 5 bases and J 5 bases; bases outside gene matches: 8. Here the CDR3 DNA reads TGTGCCAGCAGCGTGGGACAGCAGCGTTATGGCTACACCTTC. Its translation is CASSVGQQRYGYTF.

This clonotype has a handful of counts. The J gene is TRBJ1-5, the V gene TRBV4-3, with D unresolved. Germline lookup yields CDR1 LGHNA and CDR2 YSLEER. The CDR3 consists of 15 residues. Between the trimmed V and J ends, which lost 0 bases and 2 bases, there was a span of 8 bases. Here the CDR3 reads CASSQDLTGNQPQHF. In DNA, the CDR3 is TGCGCCAGCAGCCAAGATCTAACAGGCAATCAGCCCCAGCATTTT.

This clonotype came up many times. The chain combines TRBV28 with TRBJ1-1; D is perhaps TRBD1 (5 bases). This CDR3 comprises 15 residues. Trimming removed 6 bases from V and 3 bases from J, with 17 bases in between. Germline CDR1 and CDR2: MDHEN and SYDVKM. CDR3 region: CASRIPQGGDTEAFF. DNA of the CDR3: TGTGCCAGCAGAATCCCGCAGGGAGGGGACACTGAAGCTTTCTTT.

By sample fraction, this clonotype is medium-sized. The chain carries TRBV12-3 or TRBV12-4 and TRBJ2-1, with 10 bases lining up with TRBD1. V lost 6 bases and J lost 6; bases outside the gene matches: 8. This CDR3 is built from 15 residues. The CDR3 protein is CASRIRDRGGNEQFF. The CDR3 coding sequence is TGTGCCAGCAGGATCCGGGACAGGGGTGGCAATGAGCAGTTCTTC.

The chain has TRBV6-5 and TRBJ1-5; no clear D gene. Germline lookup yields CDR1 MNHEY and CDR2 SVGAGI. Between the trimmed V and J ends, which lost 0 bases and 4 bases, there was a span of 13 bases. The CDR3 is 16 residues long. CDR3 amino acids: CASSYSYSDINQPQHF. CDR3 in DNA: TGTGCCAGCAGTTACTCATATAGTGACATTAATCAGCCCCAGCATTTT.

This clonotype was observed at least ten times. The V and J genes are TRBV28 and TRBJ2-7; 9 positions agree with TRBD2. Germline V gene data show CDR1 as MDHEN and CDR2 as SYDVKM. The CDR3 loop spans 14 amino acids. V gave up 6 bases and J gave up 6 bases; unmatched junction bases: 9. The CDR3 bases are TGTGCCAGCAGGTCCGAGCGGGGGGAAGGCGAGCAGTACTTC. It translates to CASRSERGEGEQYF.

This clonotype was seen repeatedly, ten times or more. The chain links TRBV28 to TRBJ1-1, with a weak D call TRBD1 (5 bases). The CDR3 is made up of 14 amino acids. Per germline, CDR1 MDHEN and CDR2 SYDVKM. The V gene lost 5 bases and the J gene lost 5 bases, with 15 bases spanning the gap. CDR3 residues: CASSVLGDWTEAFF. The CDR3 nucleotides read TGTGCCAGCAGTGTCCTAGGGGATTGGACTGAAGCTTTCTTT.